This record covers a single T cell receptor beta chain. Its antigen is not known. Each CDR3 protein gets one entry after TCRdb re-called the reads with MiXCR. Counted here are approximately 1,000,000 distinct CDR3 sequences, roughly 30% occurring once; the ten biggest clones make up around 15%. Germline V lookup: CDR1 SNHLY, CDR2 FYNNEI. The length of the CDR3 is 15 residues. Losses at the gene ends were 7 bases for V and 3 bases for J; bases not matched to a gene: 9. This sample is part of a study of T cell repertoires in cytomegalovirus infection. Looking at the study overall: A matching HLA type, together with CMV infection, was signaled by public TCR beta signatures.

Notes on the study in general: It was HLA-C-restricted CMV-specific TCR beta clonotypes that dominated the response ex vivo.

The genes are TRBV2 and TRBJ2-1; 7 bases are shared with TRBD1. The clonotype was recovered from a human donor in good health (CMV status not recorded). Some clones in this sample may be carry-over from other donors' samples. The sequenced sample was cultured CD8+ T cells from PBMCs, obtained from culture after CMV antigen stimulation. The CDR3 here is CASILTGTGYNEQFF. The CDR3 DNA sequence: TGTGCCAGCATTCTGACAGGGACGGGCTACAATGAGCAGTTCTTC.